This T cell receptor (beta chain) was identified during a study of blood T cell repertoires in COVID-19. In the study overall: PBMCs, B-cell-depleted T cells, or T cells provided the cDNA or gDNA that made up the material.

During active infection, Seattle patients enrolled and were then monitored through disease. This CDR3 has 15 amino acids. V lost 5 bases to trimming and J lost 2 bases, with 13 bases between them. Germline lookup yields CDR1 MNHEY and CDR2 SVGAGI. In the original analysis: Amplification from reference gene primers served as the basis for estimated nucleated cell counts. The data were produced by immunoSEQ multiplex PCR, yet TCRdb's version contains in-frame clones alone and is incomplete. The DNA gave D and trimming, while V, J and clone size come from that table. Here the sample spans under 250,000 clones, approximately 90% being singletons.

V is TRBV6-5 and J is TRBJ1-3; D is possibly TRBD1 (6 bases). The TCR comes from a woman aged 25 to 39 with COVID-19, enrolled during active disease. The sample consisted of peripheral blood. Here the CDR3 DNA reads TGTGCCAGCAGTCAACAGGGTGGCGCTGGAAACACCATATATTTT. This gives the protein CASSQQGGAGNTIYF.